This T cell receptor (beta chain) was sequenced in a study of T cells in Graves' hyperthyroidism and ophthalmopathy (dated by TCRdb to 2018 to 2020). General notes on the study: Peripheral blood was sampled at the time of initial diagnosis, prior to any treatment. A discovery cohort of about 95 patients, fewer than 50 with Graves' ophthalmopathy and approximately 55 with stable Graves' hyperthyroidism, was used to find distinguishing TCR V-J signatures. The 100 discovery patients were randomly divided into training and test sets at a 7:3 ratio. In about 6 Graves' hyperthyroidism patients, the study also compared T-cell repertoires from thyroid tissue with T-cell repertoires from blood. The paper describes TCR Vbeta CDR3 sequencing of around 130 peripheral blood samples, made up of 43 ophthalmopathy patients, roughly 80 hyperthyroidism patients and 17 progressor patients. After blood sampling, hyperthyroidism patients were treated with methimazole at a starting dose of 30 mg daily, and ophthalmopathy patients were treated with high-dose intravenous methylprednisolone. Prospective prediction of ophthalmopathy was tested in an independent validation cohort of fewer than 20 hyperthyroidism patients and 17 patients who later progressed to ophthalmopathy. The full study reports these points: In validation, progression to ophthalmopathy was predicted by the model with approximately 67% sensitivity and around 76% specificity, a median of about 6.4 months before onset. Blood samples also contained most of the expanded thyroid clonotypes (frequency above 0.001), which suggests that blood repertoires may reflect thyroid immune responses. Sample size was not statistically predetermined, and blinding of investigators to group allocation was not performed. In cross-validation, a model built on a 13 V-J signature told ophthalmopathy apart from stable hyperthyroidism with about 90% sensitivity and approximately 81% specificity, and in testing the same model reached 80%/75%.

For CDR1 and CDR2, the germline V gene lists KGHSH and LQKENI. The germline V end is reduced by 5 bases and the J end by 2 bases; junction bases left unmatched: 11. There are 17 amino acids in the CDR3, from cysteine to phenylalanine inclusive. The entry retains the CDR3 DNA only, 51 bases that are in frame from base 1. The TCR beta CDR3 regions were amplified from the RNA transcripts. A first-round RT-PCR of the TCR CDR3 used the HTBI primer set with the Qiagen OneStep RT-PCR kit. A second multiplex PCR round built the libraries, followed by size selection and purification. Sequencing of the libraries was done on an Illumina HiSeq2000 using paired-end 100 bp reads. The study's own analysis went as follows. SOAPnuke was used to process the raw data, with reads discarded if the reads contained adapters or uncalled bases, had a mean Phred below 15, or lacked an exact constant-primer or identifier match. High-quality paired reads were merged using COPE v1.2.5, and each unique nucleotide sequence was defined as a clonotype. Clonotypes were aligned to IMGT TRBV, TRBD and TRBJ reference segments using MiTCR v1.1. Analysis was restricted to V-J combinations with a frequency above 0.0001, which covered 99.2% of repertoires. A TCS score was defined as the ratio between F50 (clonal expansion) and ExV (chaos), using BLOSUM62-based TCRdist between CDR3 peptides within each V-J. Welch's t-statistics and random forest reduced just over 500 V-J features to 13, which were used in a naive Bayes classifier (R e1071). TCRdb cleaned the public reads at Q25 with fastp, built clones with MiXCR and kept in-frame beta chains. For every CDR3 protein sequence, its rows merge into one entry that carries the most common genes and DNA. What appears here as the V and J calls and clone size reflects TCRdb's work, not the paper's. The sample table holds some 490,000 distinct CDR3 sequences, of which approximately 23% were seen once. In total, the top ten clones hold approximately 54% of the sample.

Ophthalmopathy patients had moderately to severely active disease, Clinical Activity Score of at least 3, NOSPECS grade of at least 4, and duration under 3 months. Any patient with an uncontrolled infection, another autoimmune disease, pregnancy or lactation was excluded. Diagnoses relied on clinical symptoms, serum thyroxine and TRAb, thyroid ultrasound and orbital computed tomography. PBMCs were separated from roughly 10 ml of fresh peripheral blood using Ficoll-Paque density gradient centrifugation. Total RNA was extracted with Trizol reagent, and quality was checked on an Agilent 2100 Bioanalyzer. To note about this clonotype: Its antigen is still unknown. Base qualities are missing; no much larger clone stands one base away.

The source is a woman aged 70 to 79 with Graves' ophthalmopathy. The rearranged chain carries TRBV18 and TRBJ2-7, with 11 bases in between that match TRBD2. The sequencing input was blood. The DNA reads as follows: TGTGCCAGCTCATACGCTAAGACTAGCGGGAATCCCTACGAGCAGTACTTC. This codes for CASSYAKTSGNPYEQYF.